This T cell receptor beta chain emerged from a study of shared clonotypes between healthy human individuals. Findings of the study overall: Generally, naive subsets came out with larger estimated richness than memory subsets.

Losses at the gene ends were 2 bases for V and 3 bases for J; bases not matched to a gene: 6. Germline-derived CDR1 and CDR2 are MNHNY and SVGAGI (reference sequence). This CDR3 spans 16 amino acids. Assay: immunoSEQ multiplex PCR; the TCRdb copy retains only in-frame clones and omits some. The sample holds 1.5 million to 2.5 million clones, approximately 94% seen once. Of note for this clone: The antigen remains unidentified.

CD8 cells classed as naive were CD45RO-negative and positively selected for CCR7, excluding terminally differentiated effector memory CD45RA+ cells. J is TRBJ2-2 and V is TRBV6-6; 7 bases align to TRBD1. The origin of this receptor is a man younger than 30 in good health. Sequenced material: naive CD8+ T cells sorted from blood. The CDR3 nucleotides are TGTGCCAGCAGTTACCCTCAGGGGGTGGACACCGGGGAGCTGTTTTTT. Amino acids: CASSYPQGVDTGELFF.